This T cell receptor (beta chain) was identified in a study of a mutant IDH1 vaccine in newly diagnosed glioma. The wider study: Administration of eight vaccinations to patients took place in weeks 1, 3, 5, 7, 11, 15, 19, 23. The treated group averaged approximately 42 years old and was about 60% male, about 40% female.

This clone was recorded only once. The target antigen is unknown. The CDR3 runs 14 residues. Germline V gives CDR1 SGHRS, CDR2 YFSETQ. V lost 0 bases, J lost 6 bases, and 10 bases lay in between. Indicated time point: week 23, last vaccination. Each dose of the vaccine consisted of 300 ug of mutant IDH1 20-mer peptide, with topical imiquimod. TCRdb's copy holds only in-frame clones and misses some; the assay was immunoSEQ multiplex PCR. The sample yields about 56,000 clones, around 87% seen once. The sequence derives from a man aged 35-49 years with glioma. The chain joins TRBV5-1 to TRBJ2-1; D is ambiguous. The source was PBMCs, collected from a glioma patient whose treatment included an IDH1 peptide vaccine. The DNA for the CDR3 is TGCGCCAGCAGCTTGGCATGGGGTTCCAATGAGCAGTTCTTC. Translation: CASSLAWGSNEQFF.